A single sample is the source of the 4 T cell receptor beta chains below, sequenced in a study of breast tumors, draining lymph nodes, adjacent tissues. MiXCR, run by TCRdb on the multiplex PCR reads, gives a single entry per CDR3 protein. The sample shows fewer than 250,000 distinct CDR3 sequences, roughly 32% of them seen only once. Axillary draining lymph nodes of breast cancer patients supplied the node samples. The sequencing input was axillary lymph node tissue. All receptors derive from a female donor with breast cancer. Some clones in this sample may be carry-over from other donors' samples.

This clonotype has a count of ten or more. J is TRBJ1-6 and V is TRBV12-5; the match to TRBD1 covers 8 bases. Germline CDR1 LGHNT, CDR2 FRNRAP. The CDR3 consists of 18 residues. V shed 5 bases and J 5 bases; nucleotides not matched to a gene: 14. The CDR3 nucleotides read TGTGCTAGTGGTGACCCTTTAGGGACAGGTGAAAATAATTCACCCCTCCACTTT. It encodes CASGDPLGTGENNSPLHF.

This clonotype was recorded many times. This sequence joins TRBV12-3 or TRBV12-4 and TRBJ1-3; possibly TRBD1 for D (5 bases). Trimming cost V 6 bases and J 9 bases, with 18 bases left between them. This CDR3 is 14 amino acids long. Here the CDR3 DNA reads TGTGCCAGCAGCCTAGCCCAGGGCGGCGGCACCATATATTTT. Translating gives CASSLAQGGGTIYF.

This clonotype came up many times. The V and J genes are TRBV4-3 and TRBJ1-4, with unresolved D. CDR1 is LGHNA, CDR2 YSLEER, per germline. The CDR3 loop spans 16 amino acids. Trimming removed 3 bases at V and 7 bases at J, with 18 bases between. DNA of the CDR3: TGCGCCAGCAGCCAGGGGTTGGGCCAGGAAACTGAAAAACTGTTTTTT. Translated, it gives CASSQGLGQETEKLFF.

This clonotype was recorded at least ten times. The CDR3 reads CASSVSLAGAEQFF. In nucleotides, the CDR3 is TGTGCCAGCAGCGTATCCCTAGCGGGAGCTGAGCAGTTCTTC. The chain couples TRBV9 to TRBJ2-1; TRBD2 matches 10 bases. The CDR3 totals 14 residues. CDR1 is SGDLS, CDR2 YYNGEE, per germline. With 1 base clipped from V and 9 bases from J, the junction kept 4 bases outside the gene matches.